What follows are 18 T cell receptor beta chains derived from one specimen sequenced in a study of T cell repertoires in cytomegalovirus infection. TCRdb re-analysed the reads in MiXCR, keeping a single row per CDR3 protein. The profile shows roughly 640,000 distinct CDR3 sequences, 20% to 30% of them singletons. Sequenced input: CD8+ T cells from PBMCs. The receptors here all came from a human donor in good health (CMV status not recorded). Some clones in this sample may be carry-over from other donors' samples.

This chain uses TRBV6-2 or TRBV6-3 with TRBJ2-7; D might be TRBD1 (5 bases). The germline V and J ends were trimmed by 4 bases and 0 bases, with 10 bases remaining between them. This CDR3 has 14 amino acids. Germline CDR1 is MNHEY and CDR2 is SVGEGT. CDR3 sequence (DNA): TGTGCCAGCAGTTGGGGCTCTAGCTCCTACGAGCAGTACTTC. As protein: CASSWGSSSYEQYF.

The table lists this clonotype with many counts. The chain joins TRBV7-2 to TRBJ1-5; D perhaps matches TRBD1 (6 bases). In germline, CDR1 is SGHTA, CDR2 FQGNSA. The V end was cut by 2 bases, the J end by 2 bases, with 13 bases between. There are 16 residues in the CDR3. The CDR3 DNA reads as TGTGCCAGCAGCTTATCTCCAAGGGGGGGCAATCAGCCCCAGCATTTT. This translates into CASSLSPRGGNQPQHF. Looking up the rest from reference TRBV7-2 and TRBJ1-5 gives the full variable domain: GAGVSQSPSNKVTEKGKDVELRCDPISGHTALYWYRQSLGQGLEFLIYFQGNSAPDKSGLPSDRFSAERTGGSVSTLTIQRTQQEDSAVYLCASSLSPRGGNQPQHFGDGTRLSIL.

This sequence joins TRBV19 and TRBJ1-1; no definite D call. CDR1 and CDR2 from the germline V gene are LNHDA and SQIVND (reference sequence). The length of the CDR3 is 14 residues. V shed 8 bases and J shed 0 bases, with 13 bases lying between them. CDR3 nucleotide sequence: TGTGCCAGTGCTGAAAATTATTTGAACACTGAAGCTTTCTTT. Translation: CASAENYLNTEAFF.

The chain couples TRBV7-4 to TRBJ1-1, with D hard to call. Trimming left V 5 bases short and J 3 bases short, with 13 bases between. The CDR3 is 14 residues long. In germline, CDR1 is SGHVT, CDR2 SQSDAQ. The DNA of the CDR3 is TGTGCCAGCAGCCATCTTGACACACACACTGAAGCTTTCTTT. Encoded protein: CASSHLDTHTEAFF.

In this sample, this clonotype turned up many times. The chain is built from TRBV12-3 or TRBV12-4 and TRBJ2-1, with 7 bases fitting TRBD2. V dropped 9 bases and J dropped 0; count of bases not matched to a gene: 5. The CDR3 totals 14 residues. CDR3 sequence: CASVWGGSYNEQFF. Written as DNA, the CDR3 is TGTGCCAGTGTGTGGGGGGGCTCCTACAATGAGCAGTTCTTC.

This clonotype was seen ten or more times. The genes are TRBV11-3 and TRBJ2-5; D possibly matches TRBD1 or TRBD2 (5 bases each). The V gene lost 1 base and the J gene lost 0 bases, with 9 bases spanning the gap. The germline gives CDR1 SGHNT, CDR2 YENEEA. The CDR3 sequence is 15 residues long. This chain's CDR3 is CASSLGGPYQETQYF. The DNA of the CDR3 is TGTGCCAGCAGCTTAGGGGGACCGTACCAAGAGACCCAGTACTTC.

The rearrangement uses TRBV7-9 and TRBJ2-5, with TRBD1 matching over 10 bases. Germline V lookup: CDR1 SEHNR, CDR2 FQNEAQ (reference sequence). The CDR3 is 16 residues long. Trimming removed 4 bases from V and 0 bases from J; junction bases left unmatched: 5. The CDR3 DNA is TGTGCCAGCAGCTCTTCGGGACAGGGGTACCAAGAGACCCAGTACTTC. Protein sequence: CASSSSGQGYQETQYF.

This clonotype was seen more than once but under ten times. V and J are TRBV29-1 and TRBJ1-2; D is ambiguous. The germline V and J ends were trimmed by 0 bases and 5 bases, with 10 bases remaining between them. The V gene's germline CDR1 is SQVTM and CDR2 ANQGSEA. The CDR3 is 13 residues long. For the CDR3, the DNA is TGCAGCGTTGAAGATCTTCTGATTTATGGCTACACCTTC. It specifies CSVEDLLIYGYTF.

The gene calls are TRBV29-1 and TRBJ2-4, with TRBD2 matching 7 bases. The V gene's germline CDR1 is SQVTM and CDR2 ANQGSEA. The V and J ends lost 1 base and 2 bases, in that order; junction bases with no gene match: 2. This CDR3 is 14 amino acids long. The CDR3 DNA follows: TGCAGCGTTGAAGTCGGGGGGACCAAAAACATTCAGTACTTC. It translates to CSVEVGGTKNIQYF.

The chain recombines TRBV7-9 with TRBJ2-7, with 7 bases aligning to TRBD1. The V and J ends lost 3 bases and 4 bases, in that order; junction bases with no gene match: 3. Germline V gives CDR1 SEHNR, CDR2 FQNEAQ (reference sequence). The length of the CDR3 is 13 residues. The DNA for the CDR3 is TGTGCCAGCAGCTTCAACAGGGGTTACGAGCAGTACTTC. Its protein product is CASSFNRGYEQYF.

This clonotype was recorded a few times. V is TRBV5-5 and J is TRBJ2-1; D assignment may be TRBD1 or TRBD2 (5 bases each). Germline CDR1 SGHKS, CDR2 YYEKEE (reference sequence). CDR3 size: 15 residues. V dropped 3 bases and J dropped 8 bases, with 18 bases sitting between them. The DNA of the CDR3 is TGTGCCAGCAGCTCAAGGGACCGGTATTTGGATGAGCAGTTCTTC. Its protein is CASSSRDRYLDEQFF.

The CDR3 loop is CASLWGRQIYGYTF. CDR3 nucleotide sequence: TGTGCCAGCCTATGGGGAAGACAGATCTATGGCTACACCTTC. The chain has TRBV6-4 and TRBJ1-2; D is possibly TRBD1 (5 bases). Germline V gives CDR1 MRHNA, CDR2 SNTAGT. CDR3 length: 14 amino acids. The ends were cut back, 8 bases at V and 4 bases at J, with 17 bases in the middle.

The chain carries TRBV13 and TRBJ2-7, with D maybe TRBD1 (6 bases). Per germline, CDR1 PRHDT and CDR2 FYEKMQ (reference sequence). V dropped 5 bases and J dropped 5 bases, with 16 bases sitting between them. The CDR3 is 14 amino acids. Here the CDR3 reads CASSHPGDGDEQYF. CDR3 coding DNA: TGTGCCAGCAGCCATCCAGGGGACGGAGACGAGCAGTACTTC.

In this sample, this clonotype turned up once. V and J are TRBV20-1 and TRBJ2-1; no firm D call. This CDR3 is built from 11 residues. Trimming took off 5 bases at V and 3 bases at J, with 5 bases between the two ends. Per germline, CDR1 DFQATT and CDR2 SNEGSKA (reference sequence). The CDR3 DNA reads TGCAGTGCTGAAAACTACAATGAGCAGTTCTTC. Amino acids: CSAENYNEQFF.

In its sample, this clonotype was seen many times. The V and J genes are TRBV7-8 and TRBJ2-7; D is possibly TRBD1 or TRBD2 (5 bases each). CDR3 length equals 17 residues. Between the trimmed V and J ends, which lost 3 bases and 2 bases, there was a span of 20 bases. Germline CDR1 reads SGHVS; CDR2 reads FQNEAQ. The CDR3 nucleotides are TGTGCCAGCAGCTTTTCTCCCGGGACCTTAATTCCCTACGAGCAGTACGTC. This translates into CASSFSPGTLIPYEQYV.

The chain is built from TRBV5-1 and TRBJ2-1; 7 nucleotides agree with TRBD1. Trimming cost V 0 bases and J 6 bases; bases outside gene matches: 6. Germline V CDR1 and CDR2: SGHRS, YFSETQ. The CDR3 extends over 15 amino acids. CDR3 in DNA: TGCGCCAGCAGCTTGGATAGGGGGCAGGGCAATGAGCAGTTCTTC. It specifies CASSLDRGQGNEQFF.

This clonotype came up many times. The CDR3: CASSKGAGEQYV. The CDR3 DNA reads TGTGCCAGCAGTAAGGGGGCGGGCGAGCAGTACGTC. This sequence joins TRBV12-3 or TRBV12-4 and TRBJ2-7, with 7 bases that match TRBD1. This CDR3 is 12 amino acids long. V lost 5 bases, J lost 6 bases, and 4 bases stayed unmatched.

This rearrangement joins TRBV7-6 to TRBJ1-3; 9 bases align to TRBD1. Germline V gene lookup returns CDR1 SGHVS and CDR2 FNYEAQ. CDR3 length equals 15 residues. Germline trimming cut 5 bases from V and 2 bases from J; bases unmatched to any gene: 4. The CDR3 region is CASSDGTGTGNTIYF. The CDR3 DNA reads TGTGCCAGCAGCGACGGGACAGGGACTGGAAACACCATATATTTT.